The 28 T cell receptor beta chains below were found in one sample sequenced in a study of CD8 T cells in Susac syndrome. Reverse transcription of roughly 0.5 to 1 ug RNA was performed with random hexamers. MiXCR was run by TCRdb on the immunoSEQ multiplex PCR reads, yielding one entry per CDR3 protein. The table shows 150,000 to 200,000 distinct CDR3 sequences, with approximately 93% occurring only once. The specimen sequenced was CD4+ T cells from PBMCs. These receptor sequences come from a human donor with multiple sclerosis.

The chain couples TRBV6-1 to TRBJ2-3; 11 nucleotides line up with TRBD1. Losses at the gene ends were 6 bases for V and 6 bases for J; bases not matched to a gene: 5. Germline CDR1 and CDR2: MNHNS and SASEGT. This CDR3 region has 14 residues. Written as DNA, the CDR3 is TGTGCCAGCAGACCGGGACAGGGGGGCGATACGCAGTATTTT. This translates into CASRPGQGGDTQYF.

The chain couples TRBV28 to TRBJ2-7; 13 positions agree with TRBD2. Germline CDR1 and CDR2: MDHEN and SYDVKM. The CDR3 covers 15 residues. J was trimmed by 4 bases and V by 4 bases; bases with no gene match: 4. The CDR3 sequence: CASSSGLAGPYEQYF. For the CDR3, the DNA is TGTGCCAGCAGTTCGGGACTAGCGGGGCCATACGAGCAGTACTTC.

The chain links TRBV6-5 to TRBJ1-6; D is unclear. Germline values: CDR1 MNHEY, CDR2 SVGAGI. The CDR3 has 13 amino acids. V was clipped by 2 bases and J by 10 bases, with 9 bases between them. The CDR3 is CASSYSSLSPLHF. The CDR3, as DNA: TGTGCCAGCAGTTACAGCAGTCTATCACCCCTCCACTTT.

The J gene is TRBJ1-6, the V gene TRBV28; D ambiguous. CDR3 size: 12 residues. V dropped 8 bases and J dropped 11 bases, with 13 bases sitting between them. Germline CDR1 and CDR2: MDHEN and SYDVKM. As DNA, the CDR3 is TGTGCCAGCGGGCCCCTGGACCCACCCCTCCACTTT. The encoded protein is CASGPLDPPLHF.

This chain links TRBV5-1 with TRBJ2-1; D not resolved. V was clipped by 4 bases and J by 2 bases, with 13 bases between them. The length of the CDR3 is 15 residues. Looked up from germline, CDR1 is SGHRS and CDR2 is YFSETQ. In DNA form, the CDR3 reads TGCGCCAGCAGCGCACGAAAGGGCCCCTACAATGAGCAGTTCTTC. Translating it yields CASSARKGPYNEQFF.

The V gene is TRBV28, the J gene TRBJ2-1; no clear D gene. CDR1 is MDHEN and CDR2 is SYDVKM in the germline V gene. V was trimmed by 6 bases and J by 9 bases, leaving 15 bases between them. CDR3 length equals 13 residues. CDR3 protein: CASRIPSGVEQFF. CDR3 sequence (DNA): TGTGCCAGCAGAATCCCAAGTGGTGTTGAGCAGTTCTTC.

The chain is built from TRBV27 and TRBJ1-6; possibly TRBD1 for D (6 bases). Trimming shortened V by 3 bases and J by 7 bases, and 16 bases separated the two germline ends. This CDR3 has 16 residues. Germline loops: CDR1 MNHEY, CDR2 SMNVEV (reference sequence). This CDR3 is CASSFKQGHENSPLHF. The CDR3 DNA sequence: TGTGCCAGCAGTTTCAAGCAGGGACACGAGAATTCACCCCTCCACTTT.

The V call is TRBV15, the J call TRBJ2-2, with a tentative D call TRBD2 (5 bases). The germline V gene has CDR1 LNHNV and CDR2 YYDKDF (reference sequence). CDR3 length: 15 residues. Trimming shortened V by 0 bases and J by 5 bases, and 10 bases separated the two germline ends. CDR3 sequence: CATSREGLATGELFF. The DNA of the CDR3 is TGTGCCACCAGCAGAGAGGGTCTAGCTACCGGGGAGCTGTTTTTT.

J is TRBJ2-5 and V is TRBV19; D may be TRBD2 (6 bases). The CDR3 totals 15 residues. Germline values: CDR1 LNHDA, CDR2 SQIVND (reference sequence). Trimming left V 6 bases short and J 2 bases short, with 16 bases between. The chain's CDR3 is CASRSPGASQETQYF. CDR3 nucleotide sequence: TGTGCCAGTAGGTCGCCGGGAGCCTCACAAGAGACCCAGTACTTC.

This clonotype occurred once. V gene TRBV5-1 combines with J gene TRBJ2-3; maybe TRBD2 (5 bases). The CDR3 is 17 amino acids. Trimming removed 0 bases at V and 3 bases at J, with 17 bases between. Germline lookup yields CDR1 SGHRS and CDR2 YFSETQ. In DNA form, the CDR3 reads TGCGCCAGCAGCTTGGGGAGAGGAGGACTTTCAACAGATACGCAGTATTTT. Translation gives CASSLGRGGLSTDTQYF. Together with reference TRBV5-1 and TRBJ2-3, the CDR3 gives the full variable domain: KAGVTQTPRYLIKTRGQQVTLSCSPISGHRSVSWYQQTPGQGLQFLFEYFSETQRNKGNFPGRFSGRQFSNSRSEMNVSTLELGDSALYLCASSLGRGGLSTDTQYFGPGTRLTVL.

The genes are TRBV7-9 and TRBJ2-7; 8 bases are shared with TRBD1. Trimming took 1 base from V and 4 from J; bases not matched to a gene: 6. The CDR3 has 15 amino acids. The germline V gene encodes CDR1 SEHNR and CDR2 FQNEAQ (reference sequence). DNA of the CDR3: TGTGCCAGCAGCTTAGGGACAGGGATTGGGTACGAGCAGTACTTC. It translates to CASSLGTGIGYEQYF.

The chain employs TRBV13 and TRBJ2-1; 11 bases are a match to TRBD2. V gave up 3 bases and J gave up 8 bases; unmatched junction bases: 9. This CDR3 has 16 amino acids. Germline V lookup: CDR1 PRHDT, CDR2 FYEKMQ (reference sequence). The CDR3 sequence is CASSLGYSGGADEQFF. The CDR3 region has the DNA TGTGCCAGCAGCTTGGGCTATAGCGGGGGGGCAGATGAGCAGTTCTTC.

This chain's CDR3 is CASSPRSGPEEKLFF. For the CDR3, the DNA is TGTGCCAGCTCACCACGTTCGGGGCCGGAGGAAAAACTGTTTTTT. The chain combines TRBV18 with TRBJ1-4, with D maybe TRBD1 (5 bases). V lost 1 base and J 8 bases, leaving 14 bases between the germline ends. This CDR3 has 15 amino acids. CDR1 KGHSH and CDR2 LQKENI come from the germline V gene. The whole variable domain, remainder taken from reference TRBV18 and TRBJ1-4, is NAGVMQNPRHLVRRRGQEARLRCSPMKGHSHVYWYRQLPEEGLKFMVYLQKENIIDESGMPKERFSAEFPKEGPSILRIQQVVRGDSAAYFCASSPRSGPEEKLFFGSGTQLSVL.

This chain joins TRBV2 and TRBJ2-4; no definite D call. V was clipped by 2 bases and J by 0 bases, with 5 bases between them. Germline-derived CDR1 and CDR2 are SNHLY and FYNNEI. CDR3 length: 14 amino acids. The chain's CDR3 is CASSERIAKNIQYF. The CDR3, as DNA: TGTGCCAGCAGTGAAAGGATAGCCAAAAACATTCAGTACTTC.

The V call is TRBV5-6, the J call TRBJ2-7, with D perhaps matching TRBD1 or TRBD2 (5 bases each). Looked up from germline, CDR1 is SGHDT and CDR2 is YYEEEE. Trimming cost V 3 bases and J 3 bases, with 13 bases left between them. CDR3 length: 14 amino acids. In DNA form, the CDR3 reads TGTGCCAGCAGCTGGGGCCGAGGGTTCTACGAGCAGTACTTC. It yields the protein CASSWGRGFYEQYF.

This clonotype was recorded a few times. This chain connects TRBV3-1 to TRBJ2-3; perhaps TRBD1 as D (6 bases). V was cut by 4 bases and J by 2 bases, with 10 bases left in between. The CDR3 runs to 14 residues. The V gene's germline CDR1 is LGHDT and CDR2 YNNKEL (reference sequence). CDR3 residues: CASSLDSSTDTQYF. The DNA of the CDR3 is TGTGCCAGCAGCCTGGACAGCTCCACAGATACGCAGTATTTT.

The sample holds a few counts of this clonotype. V is TRBV7-3 and J is TRBJ1-1; perhaps TRBD1 as D (5 bases). The CDR3 is made up of 13 amino acids. Trimming removed 2 bases from V and 1 base from J, with 5 bases in between. Germline CDR1 and CDR2: SGHTA and FQGTGA. The CDR3 bases are TGTGCCAGCAGCTTACAGGGGAACACTGAAGCTTTCTTT. Translating gives CASSLQGNTEAFF.

V and J are TRBV27 and TRBJ1-2; TRBD1 might be the D (5 bases). In germline, CDR1 is MNHEY, CDR2 SMNVEV (reference sequence). CDR3 length: 14 residues. V dropped 0 bases and J dropped 2 bases, with 7 bases sitting between them. CDR3 amino acids: CASSLSRGNYGYTF. In DNA form, the CDR3 reads TGTGCCAGCAGTTTATCTCGGGGGAACTATGGCTACACCTTC.

This chain joins TRBV2 and TRBJ1-1; D gene uncertain. Germline lookup yields CDR1 SNHLY and CDR2 FYNNEI. The CDR3 contains 14 residues. V lost 7 bases and J 4 bases, leaving 16 bases between the germline ends. The CDR3 DNA sequence: TGTGCCAGCAAGAGGGTACCGTTGGTCACTGAAGCTTTCTTT. Its protein is CASKRVPLVTEAFF.

J is TRBJ1-1 and V is TRBV10-3, with D maybe TRBD1 (5 bases). The V and J ends lost 0 bases and 3 bases respectively, with 11 bases between them. The germline V gene encodes CDR1 ENHRY and CDR2 SYGVKD. The CDR3 extends over 15 amino acids. In nucleotides, the CDR3 is TGTGCCATCAGTGAGTCCTATGGGGGGGACACTGAAGCTTTCTTT. Translating it yields CAISESYGGDTEAFF.

Only a few counts were recorded for this clonotype. CDR3 sequence reads: CASSEGRSNQPQHF. DNA of the CDR3: TGTGCCAGCAGTGAAGGCCGATCCAATCAGCCCCAGCATTTT. The rearrangement links TRBV2 to TRBJ1-5; D gene ambiguous. The CDR3 runs to 14 residues. With 1 base removed from V and 3 bases from J, the gap between germline ends came to 7 bases. Per the germline V gene, CDR1 is SNHLY and CDR2 is FYNNEI.

J is TRBJ2-3 and V is TRBV5-4; D might be TRBD1 (6 bases). The CDR3 runs to 15 residues. Trimming took 5 bases from V and 3 from J, leaving 16 bases between them. Germline CDR1 is SGHNT and CDR2 is YYREEE (reference sequence). CDR3 nucleotide sequence: TGTGCCAGCAGAGAAGGACTGGGGGCTACAGATACGCAGTATTTT. This sequence encodes CASREGLGATDTQYF.

The chain is built from TRBV12-3 or TRBV12-4 and TRBJ1-2; no clear D gene. The CDR3 length is 15 residues. V was cut by 5 bases and J by 0 bases, with 13 bases left in between. The CDR3 loop is CASSSQTFANYGYTF. CDR3 nucleotide sequence: TGTGCCAGCAGTAGTCAGACTTTCGCTAACTATGGCTACACCTTC.

This sequence joins TRBV28 and TRBJ2-7; 8 positions match TRBD2. The CDR3 loop spans 14 amino acids. V shed 8 bases and J 1 base; nucleotides not matched to a gene: 7. The germline gives CDR1 MDHEN, CDR2 SYDVKM. The CDR3 coding sequence is TGTGCCAGCTTCTCGCGGGGGGTATCCTACGAGCAGTACTTC. Its protein product is CASFSRGVSYEQYF.

The chain carries TRBV28 and TRBJ2-1; no reliable D call. CDR1 is MDHEN, CDR2 SYDVKM, per germline. The CDR3 sequence is 18 residues long. V was shortened by 6 bases and J by 2 bases, with 23 bases between the two germline ends. CDR3 bases: TGTGCCAGCAGCATCATAGGGCGCGCGCGCCAACCCTACAATGAGCAGTTCTTC. It codes for CASSIIGRARQPYNEQFF.

The chain uses TRBV20-1 and TRBJ2-3; 9 bases match TRBD2. V shed 3 bases and J 7 bases; nucleotides not matched to a gene: 11. Germline V gene data show CDR1 as DFQATT and CDR2 as SNEGSKA (reference sequence). The CDR3 spans 15 residues. The CDR3 DNA reads as TGCAGTGCTAGGTCGGTAGCGGGAGAAGTAAATACGCAGTATTTT. Translating gives CSARSVAGEVNTQYF.

V and J are TRBV5-1 and TRBJ1-1; 8 bases align to TRBD1. This CDR3 is 13 amino acids long. Germline assignment: CDR1 SGHRS and CDR2 YFSETQ. The trim removed 3 bases at V and 6 bases at J, leaving 4 bases unmatched. The CDR3 DNA reads as TGCGCCAGCAGCTCACAGGGGGGGGCTGAAGCTTTCTTT. Amino acid sequence: CASSSQGGAEAFF. Using reference TRBV5-1 and TRBJ1-1 for the parts outside the CDR3, the full variable domain is KAGVTQTPRYLIKTRGQQVTLSCSPISGHRSVSWYQQTPGQGLQFLFEYFSETQRNKGNFPGRFSGRQFSNSRSEMNVSTLELGDSALYLCASSSQGGAEAFFGQGTRLTVV.

This clonotype has more than one count but fewer than ten. V and J are TRBV18 and TRBJ2-7, with 9 bases fitting TRBD1. The V gene's germline CDR1 is KGHSH and CDR2 LQKENI. CDR3 length equals 14 residues. The V segment lost 3 bases and the J segment 5 bases; nucleotides outside the gene matches: 5. As DNA, the CDR3 is TGTGCCAGCTCACCGGGACAGGGCATCGACGAGCAGTACTTC. It translates to CASSPGQGIDEQYF.